Presented here are 30 T cell receptor beta chains from one specimen sequenced in a study of T cells in Graves' hyperthyroidism and ophthalmopathy (dated by TCRdb to between 2018 and 2020). Library creation used multiplex PCR. Sequenced on an Illumina HiSeq 2000. TCR beta CDR3 regions were amplified from RNA transcripts. A first-round RT-PCR of the TCR CDR3 used the HTBI primer set with the Qiagen OneStep RT-PCR kit. TCRdb applied fastp at Q25 and MiXCR to the public reads, then kept only in-frame beta chains. CDR3 protein duplicates are merged, each entry listing the most common genes and DNA. This sample holds 600,000 to 850,000 distinct CDR3 sequences; 18% were observed only once. The ten largest make up 16% of the sample. The material sequenced was blood. Receptors were obtained from a woman in her fifties or sixties with Graves' hyperthyroidism that later progressed to Graves' ophthalmopathy.

This chain links TRBV6-2 or TRBV6-3 with TRBJ2-7; 7 bases match TRBD1. Germline V CDR1 and CDR2: MNHEY, SVGEGT. Unmatched junction bases numbered 4, after V lost 6 bases and J lost 2 bases. This CDR3 has 13 residues. The CDR3 here is CASSRDRPYEQYF. The CDR3 DNA follows: TGTGCCAGCAGCCGGGACAGACCCTACGAGCAGTACTTC.

This clonotype was recorded a few times. The chain couples TRBV29-1 to TRBJ2-6; D is uncertain. Trimming cost V 3 bases and J 2 bases, with 5 bases left between them. Germline V gives CDR1 SQVTM, CDR2 ANQGSEA. This CDR3 contains 13 residues. The CDR3 DNA is TGCAGCGTTGAGACAACTGGGGCCAACGTCCTGACTTTC. Protein product: CSVETTGANVLTF.

This clonotype has ten or more counts. This chain links TRBV3-1 with TRBJ2-6; no reliable D call. This CDR3 comprises 12 residues. Trimming shortened V by 4 bases and J by 3 bases, and 1 base separated the two germline ends. In germline, CDR1 is LGHDT, CDR2 YNNKEL (reference sequence). This chain's CDR3 is CASSRGANVLTF. The CDR3 DNA is TGTGCCAGCAGCCGTGGGGCCAACGTCCTGACTTTC.

This clonotype showed up many times. The chain is built from TRBV2 and TRBJ1-4; D call uncertain. CDR3 size: 14 residues. V shed 8 bases and J shed 7 bases, with 17 bases lying between them. Germline V gives CDR1 SNHLY, CDR2 FYNNEI. The CDR3: CASGVWGAGEKLFF. In DNA form, the CDR3 reads TGTGCCAGCGGAGTGTGGGGAGCAGGTGAAAAACTGTTTTTT.

This clonotype was counted many times. The CDR3 DNA sequence: TGTGCCAGCAGCGTCCCGACGGACTCTGGAAACACCATATATTTT. It translates to CASSVPTDSGNTIYF. V gene TRBV12-3 or TRBV12-4 combines with J gene TRBJ1-3; D is ambiguous. The ends were cut back, 6 bases at V and 0 bases at J, with 12 bases in the middle. This CDR3 has 15 residues.

The rearrangement joins TRBV2 to TRBJ1-2, with TRBD1 matching over 9 bases. The CDR3 is 14 residues long. The germline gives CDR1 SNHLY, CDR2 FYNNEI. With V trimmed by 5 bases and J by 7 bases, 8 bases remained unmatched. The CDR3 DNA reads as TGTGCCAGCAGTAGGGACAGGGAAGGCGGTGGCTACACCTTC. Translated, it gives CASSRDREGGGYTF.

This clonotype was seen only a few times. J is TRBJ2-2 and V is TRBV24-1, with a tentative D call TRBD2 (5 bases). Germline V gene data show CDR1 as KGHDR and CDR2 as SFDVKD. This CDR3 is built from 17 residues. V lost 4 bases and J 1 base, leaving 15 bases between the germline ends. DNA for the CDR3: TGTGCCACCAGTGACCGCGCACTACGGGGGAACACCGGGGAGCTGTTTTTT. This sequence encodes CATSDRALRGNTGELFF.

This clonotype was seen at least ten times. V gene TRBV11-2 combines with J gene TRBJ2-7; the D gene could be TRBD1 or TRBD2 (6 bases each). V was clipped by 0 bases and J by 2 bases, with 35 bases between them. This CDR3 has 23 residues. In germline, CDR1 is SGHAT, CDR2 FQNNGV. CDR3 region: CASSLDRPRGHYDFLDSTYEQYF. In DNA form, the CDR3 reads TGTGCCAGCAGCTTAGATCGGCCGCGGGGACACTACGATTTTCTAGACTCGACCTACGAGCAGTACTTC.

This clonotype was recorded many times. The chain has TRBV27 and TRBJ2-1; the D gene is possibly TRBD1 (5 bases). The CDR3 sequence is 14 residues long. V was cut by 3 bases and J by 5 bases, with 11 bases left in between. CDR1 MNHEY and CDR2 SMNVEV come from the germline V gene (reference sequence). In nucleotides, the CDR3 is TGTGCCAGCAGTTTGCAGGACAATCACAATGAGCAGTTCTTC. Translation: CASSLQDNHNEQFF.

Only a few counts were recorded for this clonotype. The V gene is TRBV20-1, the J gene TRBJ1-6; D may be TRBD1 (5 bases). V was pared by 3 bases and J by 6 bases, with 18 bases between. The CDR3 contains 16 residues. In germline, CDR1 is DFQATT, CDR2 SNEGSKA (reference sequence). CDR3 in DNA: TGCAGTGCTAGTAATCCACTGGGACGACCTAATTCACCCCTCCACTTT. Amino acid sequence: CSASNPLGRPNSPLHF.

Worth noting for this clonotype: This could be a read error, since a much larger clone is one nucleotide away. V is TRBV14 and J is TRBJ1-6; D not certain. Germline-derived CDR1 and CDR2 are SGHDN and FVKESK. Trimming left V 4 bases short and J 14 bases short, with 18 bases between. The CDR3 runs to 14 residues. CDR3 amino acids: CASSRVGGSFTLHF. The CDR3 region has the DNA TGTGCCAGCAGCCGAGTAGGAGGGTCCTTCACCCTCCACTTT. Full variable domain (outside the CDR3, taken from reference TRBV14 and TRBJ1-6): EAGVTQFPSHSVIEKGQTVTLRCDPISGHDNLYWYRRVMGKEIKFLLHFVKESKQDESGMPNNRFLAERTGGTYSTLKVQPAELEDSGVYFCASSRVGGSFTLHFGNGTRLTVT.

This clonotype has just a few counts. This rearrangement joins TRBV7-9 to TRBJ1-5, with D uncertain. Germline V gene data show CDR1 as SEHNR and CDR2 as FQNEAQ (reference sequence). The V end lost 5 bases, the J end lost 2 bases, and 22 bases lay between the germline ends. This CDR3 has 18 residues. DNA for the CDR3: TGTGCCAGCAGCGCTGTCCTAATCGAGGAGACGGGCAATCAGCCCCAGCATTTT. Translated: CASSAVLIEETGNQPQHF.

The chain links TRBV12-3 or TRBV12-4 to TRBJ2-5, with D unresolved. The CDR3 loop spans 15 amino acids. V was pared by 1 base and J by 5 bases, with 14 bases between. CDR3 sequence: CASSLVSSRRETQYF. The DNA of the CDR3 is TGTGCCAGCAGTTTAGTCAGCAGTCGGCGGGAGACCCAGTACTTC.

Many counts were recorded for this clonotype. The genes are TRBV20-1 and TRBJ1-2; TRBD1 matches 9 bases. Germline lookup yields CDR1 DFQATT and CDR2 SNEGSKA (reference sequence). The CDR3 is 14 amino acids. After removal of 6 bases from V and 4 bases from J, the junction contained 9 bases not matched to a gene. The CDR3 DNA sequence: TGCAGTGCCCGGACAGGGGATTTTGGCTATGGCTACACCTTC. It codes for CSARTGDFGYGYTF.

V is TRBV19 and J is TRBJ2-7; D may be TRBD2 (6 bases). V lost 7 bases and J 7 bases, leaving 20 bases between the germline ends. Per germline, CDR1 LNHDA and CDR2 SQIVND (reference sequence). The length of the CDR3 is 14 residues. Written as DNA, the CDR3 is TGTGCCAGTACTTGGGACTCCGGAGCCAGGGAGCAGTACTTC. Its protein product is CASTWDSGAREQYF.

The V call is TRBV7-9, the J call TRBJ1-2, with a possible D match to TRBD1 (5 bases). Germline CDR1 is SEHNR and CDR2 is FQNEAQ (reference sequence). Trimming cost V 5 bases and J 8 bases, with 15 bases left between them. The CDR3 loop spans 13 amino acids. DNA for the CDR3: TGTGCCAGCAGCGAAGGGACGGCGGAGGGCTACACCTTC. Encoded protein: CASSEGTAEGYTF.

This clonotype was observed many times. The chain employs TRBV12-3 or TRBV12-4 and TRBJ1-5, with D hard to call. This CDR3 is built from 15 residues. Between the trimmed V and J ends, which lost 5 bases and 2 bases, there was a span of 13 bases. The CDR3, as DNA: TGTGCCAGCAGTCCTACCCGGGCAGGCAATCAGCCCCAGCATTTT. Translating it yields CASSPTRAGNQPQHF.

In this sample, this clonotype turned up a few times. The chain employs TRBV6-1 and TRBJ2-6; no clear D gene. Germline values: CDR1 MNHNS, CDR2 SASEGT. This CDR3 contains 17 residues. Trimming took 8 bases from V and 0 from J, leaving 17 bases between them. The CDR3 protein is CASPTTNSASGANVLTF. CDR3 nucleotide sequence: TGTGCCAGCCCCACGACCAACTCTGCCTCTGGGGCCAACGTCCTGACTTTC.

This clonotype has a handful of counts. The chain uses TRBV19 and TRBJ2-7; D might be TRBD1 or TRBD2, each matching 5 bases. This CDR3 is built from 12 residues. Germline CDR1 is LNHDA and CDR2 is SQIVND (reference sequence). V dropped 9 bases and J dropped 6 bases, with 15 bases sitting between them. The CDR3 loop is CASTETGGEQYF. CDR3 in DNA: TGTGCCAGCACGGAAACAGGAGGCGAGCAGTACTTC.

The sample holds many counts of this clonotype. At one boundary the junction diverges from the germline segment, which might be a read error. This chain uses TRBV5-1 with TRBJ2-5; D gene ambiguous. Per the germline V gene, CDR1 is SGHRS and CDR2 is YFSETQ. This CDR3 comprises 12 residues. CDR3 nucleotide sequence: TGTGCCAGCAGCCTCAATCAAGAGACCCAGTACTTC. Residues: CASSLNQETQYF. Combining the CDR3 with reference TRBV5-1 and TRBJ2-5 gives the whole variable domain KAGVTQTPRYLIKTRGQQVTLSCSPISGHRSVSWYQQTPGQGLQFLFEYFSETQRNKGNFPGRFSGRQFSNSRSEMNVSTLELGDSALYLCASSLNQETQYFGPGTRLLVL.

This clonotype was counted between two and nine times. The J gene is TRBJ1-5, the V gene TRBV5-1, with a tentative D call TRBD1 (6 bases). This CDR3 contains 14 residues. CDR1 is SGHRS, CDR2 YFSETQ, per germline. V shed 0 bases and J shed 7 bases, with 11 bases lying between them. In DNA, the CDR3 is TGCGCCAGCAGCTTGGCCCCGGACAGCCAGCCCCAGCATTTT. Its translation: CASSLAPDSQPQHF.

In this sample, this clonotype turned up many times. The rearrangement joins TRBV20-1 to TRBJ1-5; no clear D gene. V was pared by 4 bases and J by 5 bases, with 21 bases between. CDR3 length equals 16 residues. CDR1 is DFQATT, CDR2 SNEGSKA, per germline (reference sequence). The CDR3 DNA follows: TGCAGTGCTAAGGGCAGGCTCGTCGGGGTCGATCAGCCCCAGCATTTT. It encodes CSAKGRLVGVDQPQHF.

The genes are TRBV7-9 and TRBJ2-2, with 9 bases aligning to TRBD2. Unmatched junction bases numbered 9, after V lost 7 bases and J lost 0 bases. The CDR3 is 17 amino acids. CDR1 is SEHNR and CDR2 is FQNEAQ in the germline V gene (reference sequence). The CDR3 sequence: CASTQPGTSSNTGELFF. In nucleotides, the CDR3 is TGTGCCAGCACCCAACCAGGGACTAGCTCGAACACCGGGGAGCTGTTTTTT.

V usage is TRBV3-1 and J usage is TRBJ1-6, with 9 nucleotides matching TRBD1. With 4 bases clipped from V and 9 bases from J, the junction kept 13 bases outside the gene matches. Germline loops: CDR1 LGHDT, CDR2 YNNKEL (reference sequence). The CDR3 contains 17 residues. CDR3 region: CASSPGTGRRGASPLHF. The CDR3 region has the DNA TGTGCCAGCAGCCCCGGGACAGGGAGGCGCGGTGCTTCACCCCTCCACTTT.

This clonotype was seen a few times. The rearrangement uses TRBV27 and TRBJ1-2, with TRBD1 identical over 10 bases. With 0 bases clipped from V and 8 bases from J, the junction kept 12 bases outside the gene matches. CDR3 length: 17 residues. CDR1 and CDR2 from the germline V gene are MNHEY and SMNVEV (reference sequence). CDR3: CASSLSVWGDRGLGYTF. The DNA of the CDR3 is TGTGCCAGCAGTTTATCTGTCTGGGGGGACAGGGGCCTAGGCTACACCTTC.

This clonotype was found many times. CDR3 bases: TGTGCCAGCAGGGGGGGGACCCCCCCTTACGAGCAGTACTTC. Encoded protein: CASRGGTPPYEQYF. V and J are TRBV28 and TRBJ2-7, with 7 bases identical to TRBD2. Germline loops: CDR1 MDHEN, CDR2 SYDVKM. The CDR3 contains 14 residues. Trimming cost V 6 bases and J 4 bases; bases outside gene matches: 9.

The table lists this clonotype with a few counts. This chain connects TRBV30 to TRBJ2-2, with D maybe TRBD1 (6 bases). V lost 5 bases and J lost 5, with 6 bases in between. Looked up from germline, CDR1 is GTSNPN and CDR2 is SVGIG (reference sequence). The CDR3 sequence is 11 residues long. Here the CDR3 DNA reads TGTGCCTGGCAGGGGACCGGGGAGCTGTTTTTT. Protein product: CAWQGTGELFF.

The chain is built from TRBV9 and TRBJ2-3, with TRBD2 as a possible D gene (5 bases). CDR3 length: 15 residues. Germline V gene sequence: CDR1 SGDLS, CDR2 YYNGEE. Trimming shortened V by 3 bases and J by 1 base, and 12 bases separated the two germline ends. This CDR3 reads CASSASSGGTDTQYF. CDR3 coding DNA: TGTGCCAGCAGCGCCTCTTCCGGGGGCACAGATACGCAGTATTTT.

This clonotype was detected a few times. This chain links TRBV5-1 with TRBJ2-7, with D possibly TRBD2 on 6 matching bases. CDR1 SGHRS and CDR2 YFSETQ come from the germline V gene. The V and J ends lost 0 bases and 3 bases respectively, with 13 bases between them. This CDR3 has 15 residues. The CDR3 DNA follows: TGCGCCAGCAGCTTGGCCGGGAGTGGATTCTACGAGCAGTACTTC. This codes for CASSLAGSGFYEQYF.

This clonotype was observed at least ten times. This sequence joins TRBV7-9 and TRBJ1-1; a possible D gene is TRBD1 (6 bases). Germline V lookup: CDR1 SEHNR, CDR2 FQNEAQ (reference sequence). CDR3 length: 15 amino acids. Between the trimmed V and J ends, which lost 4 bases and 1 base, there was a span of 13 bases. As DNA, the CDR3 is TGTGCCAGCAGCTCGCTCAGGGGTAGGAACACTGAAGCTTTCTTT. Translation gives CASSSLRGRNTEAFF.